This passage covers 30 T cell receptor beta chains from one sample sequenced in a study of blood T cells in healthy people across ages. Primers used in a second PCR of roughly 6 to 12 cycles were a sample-barcoded 5' primer and a J-beta primer mix. TCRdb ran MiXCR on the 5' RACE reads and lists one entry per CDR3 protein. The sample records 900,000 to 950,000 distinct CDR3 sequences, 29% being singletons. This sample also appeared in a second study, on T cells of mothers and their children.

Sequencing input: blood. These receptors originate from a woman between 40 and 50 years old in good health.

This clonotype was recorded at least ten times. The chain combines TRBV19 with TRBJ2-7, with TRBD1 as a possible D gene (5 bases). Trimming removed 5 bases from V and 3 bases from J, with 11 bases in between. Looked up from germline, CDR1 is LNHDA and CDR2 is SQIVND (reference sequence). There are 13 residues in the CDR3. The CDR3 loop reads CASSQGLNYEQYF. The CDR3 DNA reads as TGTGCCAGTAGTCAGGGCTTGAACTACGAGCAGTACTTC.

This clonotype was seen a few times. The chain couples TRBV28 to TRBJ1-2; D gene unclear. This CDR3 contains 14 residues. The V gene lost 1 base and the J gene lost 8 bases, with 14 bases spanning the gap. The germline V gene encodes CDR1 MDHEN and CDR2 SYDVKM. Here the CDR3 DNA reads TGTGCCAGCAGTTTATTGAGGGCGACGGGGGGCTACACCTTC. This sequence encodes CASSLLRATGGYTF.

V gene TRBV2 combines with J gene TRBJ2-6; the match to TRBD1 covers 7 bases. The CDR3 length is 16 residues. V shed 7 bases, J shed 1 base, and the junction held 7 bases outside the gene matches. Germline lookup yields CDR1 SNHLY and CDR2 FYNNEI. This CDR3 is CASMGTVTSGANVLTF. DNA for the CDR3: TGTGCCAGCATGGGGACAGTCACATCTGGGGCCAACGTCCTGACTTTC.

The chain uses TRBV28 and TRBJ1-1, with D tentatively TRBD1 (6 bases). The CDR3 is 16 amino acids. The V end lost 3 bases, the J end lost 1 base, and 15 bases lay between the germline ends. Germline CDR1 is MDHEN and CDR2 is SYDVKM. The CDR3 spells CASSFQQGRGNTEAFF. The CDR3 DNA follows: TGTGCCAGCAGTTTCCAGCAGGGCAGGGGGAACACTGAAGCTTTCTTT.

V gene TRBV28 combines with J gene TRBJ1-1, with a possible D match to TRBD1 (6 bases). The germline CDR1 and CDR2 sequences are MDHEN and SYDVKM. Trimming cost V 3 bases and J 1 base, with 12 bases left between them. The CDR3 contains 15 residues. The CDR3 here is CASSFRGRGNTEAFF. CDR3 nucleotide sequence: TGTGCCAGCAGTTTCCGCGGCAGGGGGAACACTGAAGCTTTCTTT.

This clonotype showed up just a few times. The V call is TRBV11-2, the J call TRBJ1-2; no firm D call. Trimming cost V 2 bases and J 6 bases, with 10 bases left between them. The CDR3 totals 13 residues. CDR1 SGHAT and CDR2 FQNNGV come from the germline V gene. The CDR3 reads CASSLITKDGYTF. The CDR3 region has the DNA TGTGCCAGCAGCTTAATTACAAAGGATGGCTACACCTTC.

This clonotype has ten or more counts. The chain joins TRBV7-2 to TRBJ2-7, with D perhaps TRBD1 (6 bases). Per germline, CDR1 SGHTA and CDR2 FQGNSA. This CDR3 has 17 residues. Trimming removed 0 bases from V and 6 bases from J, with 21 bases in between. CDR3 nucleotide sequence: TGTGCCAGCAGCTTAGCAGCACAGGGTATGTCCGCCTCCGAGCAGTACTTC. Its translation is CASSLAAQGMSASEQYF. The full variable domain, with the rest looked up from reference TRBV7-2 and TRBJ2-7, is GAGVSQSPSNKVTEKGKDVELRCDPISGHTALYWYRQSLGQGLEFLIYFQGNSAPDKSGLPSDRFSAERTGGSVSTLTIQRTQQEDSAVYLCASSLAAQGMSASEQYFGPGTRLTVT.

CDR3 sequence (DNA): TGCAGTGCTAGAGAGGGGGGACAGTCTTCTAACTATGGCTACACCTTC. Protein product: CSAREGGQSSNYGYTF. The chain carries TRBV20-1 and TRBJ1-2; 7 nucleotides agree with TRBD1. CDR3 length: 16 residues. Germline V CDR1 and CDR2: DFQATT, SNEGSKA (reference sequence). The V gene end was trimmed by 0 bases and the J gene end by 0 bases; junction bases not matched to a gene: 7.

This clonotype was detected only a few times. One end of the junction is discordant with germline, which a read error may explain. This chain connects TRBV4-1 to TRBJ2-7; TRBD2 matches 9 bases. Germline CDR1 MGHRA, CDR2 YSYEKL. The CDR3 contains 17 residues. The CDR3 DNA reads TGCGCCAGCAACCAAGAAGGGGGTAGCGGGAGCTCCTACGAGCAGTACTTC. Encoded protein: CASNQEGGSGSSYEQYF.

This clonotype has a count of ten or more. J is TRBJ2-7 and V is TRBV27, with D perhaps given as TRBD1 or TRBD2 (5 bases each). CDR3 length: 14 amino acids. Trimming left V 6 bases short and J 5 bases short, with 17 bases between. Per germline, CDR1 MNHEY and CDR2 SMNVEV (reference sequence). CDR3 loop: CASSRVRGYDEQYF. The CDR3 bases are TGTGCCAGCAGCCGGGTTCGGGGCTATGACGAGCAGTACTTC.

The chain is built from TRBV9 and TRBJ2-5; the D gene could be TRBD1 or TRBD2 (5 bases each). The germline V gene has CDR1 SGDLS and CDR2 YYNGEE. The germline V and J ends were trimmed by 4 bases and 6 bases, with 16 bases remaining between them. The CDR3 loop spans 14 amino acids. The CDR3, as DNA: TGTGCCAGCAGCACCAGGGACCTGGGGAAGACCCAGTACTTC. It codes for CASSTRDLGKTQYF.

This clonotype was counted at least ten times. This sequence joins TRBV4-1 and TRBJ2-7; tentatively, D is TRBD1 (5 bases). The V gene's germline CDR1 is MGHRA and CDR2 YSYEKL. The CDR3 runs 15 residues. With 3 bases removed from V and 3 bases from J, the gap between germline ends came to 15 bases. CDR3 DNA sequence: TGCGCCAGCAGCCAGATGCCGGACAACGACTACGAGCAGTACTTC. Amino acids: CASSQMPDNDYEQYF.

The CDR3 protein is CSRSTSRNQPQHF. CDR3 DNA: TGCAGCCGGTCGACAAGCCGCAATCAGCCCCAGCATTTT. The rearrangement joins TRBV20-1 to TRBJ1-5, with D uncertain. The CDR3 extends over 13 amino acids. Germline-derived CDR1 and CDR2 are DFQATT and SNEGSKA (reference sequence).

The CDR3 reads CSARVQAGGQIHDTGELFF. The CDR3 DNA is TGCAGTGCTAGAGTACAGGCAGGGGGCCAAATACACGACACCGGGGAGCTGTTTTTT. The chain recombines TRBV20-1 with TRBJ2-2; TRBD1 agrees at 8 bases. CDR1 and CDR2 (germline): DFQATT, SNEGSKA (reference sequence). With 1 base clipped from V and 3 bases from J, the junction kept 16 bases outside the gene matches. This CDR3 comprises 19 residues.

V gene TRBV5-5 combines with J gene TRBJ2-1; 8 bases agree with TRBD1. Germline values: CDR1 SGHKS, CDR2 YYEKEE (reference sequence). Germline trimming cut 4 bases from V and 10 bases from J; bases unmatched to any gene: 13. This CDR3 is built from 15 residues. CDR3 amino acids: CASSITGQGMVEQFF. In DNA form, the CDR3 reads TGTGCCAGCAGCATCACTGGACAGGGAATGGTGGAGCAGTTCTTC.

The chain links TRBV6-2 or TRBV6-3 to TRBJ1-5; D may be TRBD1 (5 bases). CDR3 size: 15 residues. V was clipped by 6 bases and J by 4 bases, with 16 bases between them. Germline V lookup: CDR1 MNHEY, CDR2 SVGEGT. CDR3 residues: CASRAPGSSNQPQHF. The CDR3 bases are TGTGCCAGCAGGGCGCCAGGGAGCTCTAATCAGCCCCAGCATTTT.

The sample holds a few counts of this clonotype. The chain carries TRBV30 and TRBJ1-2, with D hard to call. The CDR3 totals 14 residues. V gave up 2 bases and J gave up 5 bases, with 15 bases separating them. The germline V gene encodes CDR1 GTSNPN and CDR2 SVGIG (reference sequence). As DNA, the CDR3 is TGTGCCTGGAGTATGGGAGGGAATTTTTATGGCTACACCTTC. This sequence encodes CAWSMGGNFYGYTF.

This clonotype appeared a few times. The chain carries TRBV27 and TRBJ2-7; the D is unclear. Germline V gene sequence: CDR1 MNHEY, CDR2 SMNVEV (reference sequence). V shed 6 bases and J shed 6 bases, with 12 bases lying between them. The CDR3 loop spans 12 amino acids. CDR3 DNA sequence: TGTGCCAGCAGACTCGGCTTAGGCGAGCAGTACTTC. Translating it yields CASRLGLGEQYF.

This chain joins TRBV7-9 and TRBJ2-7; D is perhaps TRBD2 (6 bases). Trimming pared 4 bases from V and 0 bases from J, leaving 16 bases between. The CDR3 is 16 residues long. Germline lookup yields CDR1 SEHNR and CDR2 FQNEAQ (reference sequence). The CDR3 region is CASSSPGTPFSYEQYF. The CDR3 coding sequence is TGTGCCAGCAGCTCCCCCGGGACTCCCTTCTCCTACGAGCAGTACTTC.

This clonotype was counted a few times. The gene calls are TRBV20-1 and TRBJ2-2; 10 bases match TRBD2. Germline V gives CDR1 DFQATT, CDR2 SNEGSKA (reference sequence). The J segment lost 1 base and the V segment lost 5 bases, leaving 7 bases of the junction unmatched. This CDR3 has 16 residues. As DNA, the CDR3 is TGCAGTGCTCCCTCTAGCGGGGGATGGAACACCGGGGAGCTGTTTTTT. It is translated as CSAPSSGGWNTGELFF.

This clonotype has ten or more counts. This chain connects TRBV30 to TRBJ2-7, with TRBD1 matching over 10 bases. The germline V gene has CDR1 GTSNPN and CDR2 SVGIG (reference sequence). CDR3 length equals 14 residues. Trimming cost V 2 bases and J 5 bases; bases outside gene matches: 6. CDR3 sequence (DNA): TGTGCCTGGAGTACGGGGACAGGGGATAACGAGCAGTACTTC. Translation gives CAWSTGTGDNEQYF.

Many counts were recorded for this clonotype. The rearrangement uses TRBV4-3 and TRBJ2-5; 11 nucleotides match TRBD2. Trimming at V came to 5 bases and at J to 4 bases, leaving 6 bases not matched to a gene. CDR1 is LGHNA and CDR2 is YSLEER in the germline V gene. The CDR3 covers 15 residues. The CDR3 coding sequence is TGCGCCAGCAGCGTTAGCGGGGGGGCCGTAGAGACCCAGTACTTC. Translating gives CASSVSGGAVETQYF.

Regarding this clonotype: A junction boundary mismatches the germline segment, possibly from a read error. The chain carries TRBV11-1 and TRBJ1-2; D call uncertain. Germline V gene lookup returns CDR1 SGHAT and CDR2 FQDESV (reference sequence). The CDR3 has 14 amino acids. In DNA, the CDR3 is TGTGCCGGCAGCCCCGCAGAAATTAACTATGGCTACACCTTC. This translates into CAGSPAEINYGYTF.

There are a few counts of this clonotype. The V call is TRBV29-1, the J call TRBJ1-2; the D is unclear. V lost 8 bases and J lost 4, with 11 bases in between. Germline lookup yields CDR1 SQVTM and CDR2 ANQGSEA. The CDR3 contains 11 residues. In DNA form, the CDR3 reads TGCAGCCCGCGGACTGGCTATGGCTACACCTTC. Translation: CSPRTGYGYTF.

The count of this clonotype is one. The CDR3 nucleotides read TGTGCCAGTCGGCCGGGGGACTCGGGGACCAACGTCCTGACTTTC. Protein sequence: CASRPGDSGTNVLTF. The chain couples TRBV19 to TRBJ2-6, with TRBD2 as a possible D gene (6 bases). The CDR3 sequence is 15 residues long. The germline CDR1 and CDR2 sequences are LNHDA and SQIVND (reference sequence). Trimming shortened V by 8 bases and J by 8 bases, and 19 bases separated the two germline ends.

There are many counts of this clonotype. A much larger clone lies a single base off, so this may be a read error. J is TRBJ2-3 and V is TRBV6-6; D possibly corresponds to TRBD1 (6 bases). CDR3 size: 13 residues. Germline CDR1 is MNHNY and CDR2 is SVGAGI (reference sequence). Trimming pared 4 bases from V and 1 base from J, leaving 6 bases between. In DNA form, the CDR3 reads TGTGCCAGCAGTTGGACAGGCACAGATACGCAGTATTTT. This sequence encodes CASSWTGTDTQYF.

The chain combines TRBV5-1 with TRBJ2-7, with no clear D. This CDR3 has 14 amino acids. Trimming pared 2 bases from V and 7 bases from J, leaving 16 bases between. CDR1 SGHRS and CDR2 YFSETQ come from the germline V gene. This CDR3 is CASSFTARCNEQYF. CDR3 coding DNA: TGCGCCAGCAGCTTTACAGCAAGATGCAATGAGCAGTACTTC.

This clonotype showed up just a few times. The chain has TRBV12-3 or TRBV12-4 and TRBJ2-1, with 11 positions matching TRBD1. CDR3 length equals 14 residues. V lost 2 bases and J lost 14; bases outside the gene matches: 8. CDR3 region: CASSLNGGQGEKFF. DNA for the CDR3: TGTGCCAGCAGTTTAAACGGGGGACAGGGGGAAAAGTTCTTC.

This clonotype was observed a single time. The rearrangement joins TRBV9 to TRBJ1-5; possibly TRBD1 for D (5 bases). V was pared by 4 bases and J by 4 bases, with 27 bases between. This CDR3 is built from 19 residues. Germline V gene sequence: CDR1 SGDLS, CDR2 YYNGEE. The CDR3 nucleotides are TGTGCCAGCAGCTCCCGCCCTATAGGTACAGGATTTTCAAATCAGCCCCAGCATTTT. Encoded protein: CASSSRPIGTGFSNQPQHF.

The V gene is TRBV15, the J gene TRBJ2-1; no clear D gene. CDR3 size: 15 residues. CDR1 and CDR2 (germline): LNHNV, YYDKDF (reference sequence). Trimming took off 5 bases at V and 4 bases at J, with 15 bases between the two ends. The CDR3 nucleotides are TGTGCCACCAGCCCCCGGACCAGTAAGTACAATGAGCAGTTCTTC. This gives the protein CATSPRTSKYNEQFF.